Sequencing of this TCR beta chain was carried out in a study of CXCR3-negative and CXCR3-positive naive CD8 T cells. Germline V gene data show CDR1 as LGHNA and CDR2 as YSLEER. This CDR3 spans 15 amino acids. Study-level findings and limits: Against CXCR3-negative naive cells, CXCR3-positive naive cells showed more hydrophobic TRB CDR3s.

UMI-labeled TRB cDNA libraries were prepared by 5' RACE. TCRdb re-called the 5' RACE reads; one entry per CDR3 protein, DNA not given. The specimen's table records tens of thousands of distinct CDR3 sequences. A note on this clonotype: Antigen unknown.

The V and J genes are TRBV4-3 and TRBJ2-7; TCRdb gives TRBD1 as the D gene, but with no DNA this cannot be confirmed. Sequences were obtained from naive CXCR3+ CD8+ T cells from blood. As to subset: CD45RO-CCR7+CD27+CD95- naive CD8+ T cells expressing CXCR3 (TNR3+). This receptor was identified in a human donor in good health. Some clones in this sample may be carry-over from other donors' samples. The CDR3 is CASSQRQGQLDEQYF.